This entry is about one T cell receptor beta chain. Its antigen remains undetermined. No quality values exist for individual bases; no much larger clone is one base distant. This specimen belongs to a study of OX40 agonist ivuxolimab in advanced cancers. Background on the whole study: The costimulatory receptor OX40 (CD134) was targeted by ivuxolimab, a fully human IgG2 agonistic monoclonal antibody. The paper describes the monotherapy dose-escalation part (N ≈ 50 patients) of the phase I trial of ivuxolimab. Among the roughly 50 dose-escalation patients, some 20 had hepatocellular carcinoma, 15 melanoma, 9 renal cell carcinoma and 9 head and neck cancer. In the dose-escalation cohort, 82.7% of patients were male, and the mean age was approximately 55 years, with a range of about 23 to 85. Intravenous ivuxolimab was administered to patients every 2 weeks at six dose levels: 0.01, 0.1, 0.3, 1.5, 3 and 10 mg/kg. Prior anti-PD-1, anti-PD-L1 or anti-CTLA-4 therapy was permitted, and approximately 42% of dose-escalation patients had received checkpoint inhibitors. Partial responses occurred in three dose-escalation patients: two with cutaneous melanoma and one with hepatocellular carcinoma. The purpose of peripheral TCRbeta sequencing was to test whether ivuxolimab changed TCR sequence diversity and led to clonal T-cell expansion. Findings and caveats that apply to the study as a whole: Low levels of normalized T-cell clonal expansion were also seen in some patients who did not respond. Partial responders in the 0.1-3.0 mg/kg groups had among the lowest normalized peripheral clonal expansion, especially among CD8+ T cells. On average, CD8+ T cells showed more expanded clones than CD4+ T cells after ivuxolimab. Clonal expansion of both CD4+ and CD8+ blood T cells was observed from baseline to week 6 at doses 0.1 to 3.0 mg/kg. The antigen specificity of the clonally expanded peripheral T cells was not determined.

The trial excluded patients who had a history of autoimmune disease or were on systemic immunosuppression. Peripheral blood for TCR sequencing was drawn from every dose cohort at baseline, at cycle 4 day 1 and at cycle 7 day 1. The samples were drawn from a first-in-human, open-label, multicenter phase I dose-escalation trial of ivuxolimab. Adults with locally advanced or metastatic head and neck squamous cell, hepatocellular, melanoma or renal cell carcinoma were enrolled in the trial. CD4+ and CD8+ T cells were sorted separately from peripheral blood before TCR sequencing. V is pared back by 0 bases and J by 0 bases, with 9 bases lying between the germline termini. The germline V gene encodes CDR1 MNHEY and CDR2 SMNVEV (reference sequence). From the cysteine through the phenylalanine, the CDR3 covers 15 amino acids. Only the CDR3 portion is preserved as DNA: 45 bases, with reading frame beginning at the first base.

Genomic DNA was extracted from sorted cells for sequencing of the TCRbeta CDR3 region. The immunoSEQ Assay was used for sequencing of TCRbeta CDR3 regions. The immuneACCESS repertoire file appears here via TCRdb, limited to in-frame rearrangements. These files lack a portion of the clones; in checked studies, under half of the deficit traces to unresolved V genes, and the cause of the others is not known. The sample yields around 63,000 clones; 75% to 85% were counted once. The top ten clones comprise approximately 11% of the sample. This clonotype was obtained from an adult with an advanced solid tumor such as melanoma, head and neck, liver or kidney cancer. The source was CD4+ or CD8+ T cells sorted from blood, collected in a trial of the OX40 agonist ivuxolimab. The chain joins TRBV27 to TRBJ2-7; the D gene assignment is ambiguous. The encoded CDR3 is CASSLSDGFSYEQYF. In nucleotides, the sequence is TGTGCCAGCAGTTTATCGGACGGGTTCTCCTACGAGCAGTACTTC.